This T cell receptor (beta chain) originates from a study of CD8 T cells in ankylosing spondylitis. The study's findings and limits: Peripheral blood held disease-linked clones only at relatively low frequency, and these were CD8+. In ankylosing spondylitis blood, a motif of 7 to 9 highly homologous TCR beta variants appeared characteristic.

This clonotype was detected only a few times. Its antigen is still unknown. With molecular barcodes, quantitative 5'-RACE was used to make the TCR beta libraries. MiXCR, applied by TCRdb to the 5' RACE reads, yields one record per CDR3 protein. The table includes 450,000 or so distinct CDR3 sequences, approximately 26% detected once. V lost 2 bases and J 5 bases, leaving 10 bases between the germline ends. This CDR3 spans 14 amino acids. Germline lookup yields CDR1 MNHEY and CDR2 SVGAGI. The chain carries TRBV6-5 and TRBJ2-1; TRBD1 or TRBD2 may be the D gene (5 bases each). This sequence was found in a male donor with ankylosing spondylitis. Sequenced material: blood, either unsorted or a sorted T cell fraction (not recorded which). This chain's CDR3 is CASSYPGTDNEQFF. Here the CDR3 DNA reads TGTGCCAGCAGTTACCCCGGGACGGACAATGAGCAGTTCTTC.